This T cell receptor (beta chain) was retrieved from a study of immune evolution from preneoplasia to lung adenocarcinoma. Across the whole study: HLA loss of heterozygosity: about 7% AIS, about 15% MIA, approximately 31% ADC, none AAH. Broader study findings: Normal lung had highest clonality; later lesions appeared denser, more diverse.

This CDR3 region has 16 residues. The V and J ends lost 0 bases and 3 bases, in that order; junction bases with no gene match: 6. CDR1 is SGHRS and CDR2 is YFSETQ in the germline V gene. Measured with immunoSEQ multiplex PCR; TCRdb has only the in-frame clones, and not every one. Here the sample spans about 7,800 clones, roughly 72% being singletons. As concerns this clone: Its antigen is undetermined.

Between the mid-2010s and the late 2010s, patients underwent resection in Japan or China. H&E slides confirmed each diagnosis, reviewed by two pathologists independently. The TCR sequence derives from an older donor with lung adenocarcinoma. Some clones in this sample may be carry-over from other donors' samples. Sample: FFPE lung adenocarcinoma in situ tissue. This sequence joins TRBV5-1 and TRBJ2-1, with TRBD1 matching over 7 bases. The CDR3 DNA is TGCGCCAGCAGCTTGGGGTCCGGGACAGACTACAATGAGCAGTTCTTC. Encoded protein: CASSLGSGTDYNEQFF. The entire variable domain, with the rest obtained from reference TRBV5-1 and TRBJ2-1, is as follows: KAGVTQTPRYLIKTRGQQVTLSCSPISGHRSVSWYQQTPGQGLQFLFEYFSETQRNKGNFPGRFSGRQFSNSRSEMNVSTLELGDSALYLCASSLGSGTDYNEQFFGPGTRLTVL.